Listed below are T cell receptor beta chains from one sample, sequenced in a study of cytomegalovirus exposure and HLA in healthy donors. Clones were sequenced by immunoSEQ multiplex PCR, and TCRdb holds only the in-frame ones, with some missing. The sample lists 99,000 or so clones; about four fifths were seen once. Sequences were obtained from PBMCs. The receptors were sampled from a female donor in good health and CMV-seropositive. Each CDR3 is given with its conserved first and last residue. A D gene is named only where the DNA matches it firmly. Size tells how often a clone was seen (once, few, many) or the class of an expanded clone, and some rows leave it out.

cdr3_nt,cdr3_aa,j_call,clone_size,v_call,d_call
TGCGCCAGCTTCTCGGAGTTCGGGGCCAACGTCCTGACTTTC,CASFSEFGANVLTF,TRBJ2-6,-,TRBV5-1,-
TGCGCCAGCAGCCACGATCCGGGACTAGCGATCTACGAGCAGTACTTC,CASSHDPGLAIYEQYF,TRBJ2-7,-,TRBV4-1,TRBD2
TGTGCCAGCAGTGAAGCCCCCGGCACTGAAGCTTTCTTT,CASSEAPGTEAFF,TRBJ1-1,-,TRBV6-1,-
TGTGCCAGCATTCCCAACAGGGGGCTTATCGCTTTCTTT,CASIPNRGLIAFF,TRBJ1-1,few,TRBV6-1,TRBD1
TGCGCCAGCAAGACAGGGGGCTCAGAGACCCAGTACTTC,CASKTGGSETQYF,TRBJ2-5,few,TRBV10-2,TRBD1
TGTGCCAGCAGCTTAGTGCTTACGGGGGTACAAGAGACCCAGTACTTC,CASSLVLTGVQETQYF,TRBJ2-5,-,TRBV11-2,-
TGTGCCACCAGCAGACTGTCGGGAGGCTACACCTTC,CATSRLSGGYTF,TRBJ1-2,-,TRBV15,-
TGTGCCAGCAAACCGACAGGCTCTGGGGCCAACGTCCTGACTTTC,CASKPTGSGANVLTF,TRBJ2-6,once,TRBV6-1,-
TGTGCCAGCAGCCGGAATCCCGGGGTGAACACTGAAGCTTTCTTT,CASSRNPGVNTEAFF,TRBJ1-1,-,TRBV9,-
TGCAGCGTCGAAGGACAGGACCTCACCGGGGAGCTGTTTTTT,CSVEGQDLTGELFF,TRBJ2-2,-,TRBV29-1,TRBD1
TGTGCCAGCAGTTTGGGGGACAACTCCTACGAGCAGTACTTC,CASSLGDNSYEQYF,TRBJ2-7,-,TRBV27,-
TGTGCCAGCAGTGACCGGGGGGCAGGGGGCGTGAGCGGGGAGCTGTTTTTT,CASSDRGAGGVSGELFF,TRBJ2-2,-,TRBV2,-
TGTGCTAGTGGTTTGGTACTCGACCGGAGCTCTGGAAACACCATATATTTT,CASGLVLDRSSGNTIYF,TRBJ1-3,-,TRBV12-5,-
TGCGCCAGCAGTAAGACAGGGGACAGAAACACTGAAGCTTTCTTT,CASSKTGDRNTEAFF,TRBJ1-1,-,TRBV5-1,TRBD1
TGTGCCAGTAGTTCAACAGGGGGCTCGGGCGAGCAGTACTTC,CASSSTGGSGEQYF,TRBJ2-7,-,TRBV19,TRBD1
TGTGCCATCAGTGAGTCCCAGCGGAGATTTCTAGGGAATGAGCAGTTCTTC,CAISESQRRFLGNEQFF,TRBJ2-1,-,TRBV10-3,-
TGCGCCAGCAGTGATTCCGGACTAGCGGGAGGTGAAAGGGATACGCAGTATTTT,CASSDSGLAGGERDTQYF,TRBJ2-3,few,TRBV10-1,TRBD2